This T cell receptor beta chain was sequenced in a study of regulatory T cells in long-lasting Graves disease. This clonotype was recorded at least ten times. CDR3 regions were amplified by Arm-PCR using iRepertoire HTBI primers to build TCR beta libraries. TCRdb passed the multiplex PCR reads through MiXCR, listing each CDR3 protein once. The repertoire has around 320,000 distinct CDR3 sequences, about a sixth of them found once; the top ten carry approximately 30%. Time point in this sample: newly diagnosed GD, antithyroid drugs for less than 3 months. TCR sequences were obtained from RNA taken from PBMCs. Germline V lookup: CDR1 SGHAT, CDR2 FQDESV (reference sequence). The CDR3 consists of 14 residues. Trimming stripped 1 base from V and 6 bases from J, with 10 bases between. The data were also submitted as part of a second study, on T cells in Graves' hyperthyroidism and ophthalmopathy.

This receptor was obtained from a man in his forties or fifties with Graves disease. This specimen was peripheral blood mononuclear cells (PBMCs), taken at new diagnosis, from a patient treated with antithyroid drugs. This chain uses TRBV11-1 with TRBJ1-5, with a possible D match to TRBD1 (6 bases). CDR3 nucleotide sequence: TGTGCCAGCAGCTTAGACAGGGACGGTCAGCCCCAGCATTTT. It yields the protein CASSLDRDGQPQHF.